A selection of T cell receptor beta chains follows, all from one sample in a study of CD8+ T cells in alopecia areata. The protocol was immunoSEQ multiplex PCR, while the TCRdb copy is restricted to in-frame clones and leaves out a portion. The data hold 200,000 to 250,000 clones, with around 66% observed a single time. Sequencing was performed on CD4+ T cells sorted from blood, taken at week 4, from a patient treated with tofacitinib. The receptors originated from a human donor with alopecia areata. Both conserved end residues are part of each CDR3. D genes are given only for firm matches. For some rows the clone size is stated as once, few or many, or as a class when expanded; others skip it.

CDR3nt: TGCAGCTCCCGTAACCGGGACAGGGGTTGGGGCACAGATACGCAGTATTTT
CDR3aa: CSSRNRDRGWGTDTQYF
abundance: -
d_gene: TRBD1
v_gene: TRBV29-1
j_gene: TRBJ2-3

CDR3nt: TGCGCCAGCAGCCAATTCGGGCAGCGGGGGGCCTACGAGCAGTACTTC
CDR3aa: CASSQFGQRGAYEQYF
abundance: -
d_gene: TRBD2
v_gene: TRBV4-1
j_gene: TRBJ2-7

CDR3nt: TGTGCCAGCAGCTTGGGGACGCGGCTCGTGGGTGAGCAGTTCTTC
CDR3aa: CASSLGTRLVGEQFF
abundance: few
d_gene: -
v_gene: TRBV5-5
j_gene: TRBJ2-1

CDR3nt: TGTGCCTGGAGTCTAGGTTTTGGGACCCCTCAGAAGGCTTTCTTT
CDR3aa: CAWSLGFGTPQKAFF
abundance: -
d_gene: -
v_gene: TRBV30
j_gene: TRBJ1-1

CDR3nt: TGTGCCAGCAGTGTTAGCGGGGGGCCTCAAGAGACCCAGTACTTC
CDR3aa: CASSVSGGPQETQYF
abundance: few
d_gene: TRBD2
v_gene: TRBV11-2
j_gene: TRBJ2-5

CDR3nt: TGCGCCAGCAGCCCGTCGACTAGCGGAAGAGATACGCAGTATTTT
CDR3aa: CASSPSTSGRDTQYF
abundance: -
d_gene: TRBD2
v_gene: TRBV4-1
j_gene: TRBJ2-3

CDR3nt: TGTGCCAGCAGCCAGTCCCCTACTAGCGGGGGGGCAAAGACCCAGTACTTC
CDR3aa: CASSQSPTSGGAKTQYF
abundance: -
d_gene: TRBD2
v_gene: TRBV4-2
j_gene: TRBJ2-5

CDR3nt: TGTGCCAGCTCCTCACGGGGGGAGATACGTGGCTACACCTTC
CDR3aa: CASSSRGEIRGYTF
abundance: -
d_gene: -
v_gene: TRBV27
j_gene: TRBJ1-2

CDR3nt: TGCAGCGTTGACGCAGATAGAGCGCCGGGCACTGAAGCTTTCTTT
CDR3aa: CSVDADRAPGTEAFF
abundance: few
d_gene: -
v_gene: TRBV29-1
j_gene: TRBJ1-1

CDR3nt: TGTGCCAGCAGCTTAATGGGACAAGAGACCCAGTACTTC
CDR3aa: CASSLMGQETQYF
abundance: -
d_gene: -
v_gene: TRBV13
j_gene: TRBJ2-5

CDR3nt: TGTGCCAGCAGTGGGCACAGTCCTACAGATACGCAGTATTTT
CDR3aa: CASSGHSPTDTQYF
abundance: -
d_gene: -
v_gene: TRBV25-1
j_gene: TRBJ2-3

CDR3nt: TGTGCCAGCAGTGAAGAAATAGGAAGGAACTATGGCTACACCTTC
CDR3aa: CASSEEIGRNYGYTF
abundance: -
d_gene: -
v_gene: TRBV2
j_gene: TRBJ1-2

CDR3nt: TGTGCCAGCAGTGACTTGGTGGGCGGGGGGCTCCAAGAGACCCAGTACTTC
CDR3aa: CASSDLVGGGLQETQYF
abundance: -
d_gene: TRBD2
v_gene: TRBV2
j_gene: TRBJ2-5

CDR3nt: TGTGCCAGCAGCTTGGCGACTAGCGGGAAAGAGACCCAGTACTTC
CDR3aa: CASSLATSGKETQYF
abundance: -
d_gene: TRBD2
v_gene: TRBV5-6
j_gene: TRBJ2-5

CDR3nt: TGTGCCTGGGGAGGACAGGTTGGAACCTACGAGCAGTACTTC
CDR3aa: CAWGGQVGTYEQYF
abundance: once
d_gene: TRBD1
v_gene: TRBV30
j_gene: TRBJ2-7

CDR3nt: TGCGCCAGTTCTAGCGGGGGGGGGAAAGAGACCCAGTACTTC
CDR3aa: CASSSGGGKETQYF
abundance: once
d_gene: TRBD2
v_gene: TRBV4-1
j_gene: TRBJ2-5

CDR3nt: TGTGCCAGCAGCTTAGCGGGTACTGGACCCCACTACGAGCAGTACTTC
CDR3aa: CASSLAGTGPHYEQYF
abundance: -
d_gene: -
v_gene: TRBV7-2
j_gene: TRBJ2-7

CDR3nt: TGTGCCTGGAGCGTACGCAGCAATCAGCCCCAGCATTTT
CDR3aa: CAWSVRSNQPQHF
abundance: -
d_gene: -
v_gene: TRBV30
j_gene: TRBJ1-5

CDR3nt: TGCGCCAGCAGCCAGGGGACAGTTGGGATTCAGCCCCAGCATTTT
CDR3aa: CASSQGTVGIQPQHF
abundance: few
d_gene: TRBD1
v_gene: TRBV4-1
j_gene: TRBJ1-5

CDR3nt: TGCGCCAGCAGCCATTTTAGCGGGGTAATAAGGAATGAGCAGTTCTTC
CDR3aa: CASSHFSGVIRNEQFF
abundance: -
d_gene: TRBD2
v_gene: TRBV4-1
j_gene: TRBJ2-1

CDR3nt: TGTGCCAGTAGAACAGGTTCTGGGGCCAACGTCCTGACTTTC
CDR3aa: CASRTGSGANVLTF
abundance: -
d_gene: -
v_gene: TRBV19
j_gene: TRBJ2-6

CDR3nt: TGTGCCTGGAGAATGTTTTGGCAGGGGAAGAGCACTGAAGCTTTCTTT
CDR3aa: CAWRMFWQGKSTEAFF
abundance: once
d_gene: -
v_gene: TRBV30
j_gene: TRBJ1-1

CDR3nt: TGCGCCAGCAGCCAAGAGGTCGGGACAGGGTATGAAAAACTGTTTTTT
CDR3aa: CASSQEVGTGYEKLFF
abundance: -
d_gene: TRBD1
v_gene: TRBV4-3
j_gene: TRBJ1-4

CDR3nt: TGTGCCAGCAGTAGCTATTTGGGGGAGCTGTTTTTT
CDR3aa: CASSSYLGELFF
abundance: few
d_gene: -
v_gene: TRBV2
j_gene: TRBJ2-2

CDR3nt: TGTGCCAGCGGTGAATACATGGCAGATACGCAGTATTTT
CDR3aa: CASGEYMADTQYF
abundance: -
d_gene: -
v_gene: TRBV2
j_gene: TRBJ2-3

CDR3nt: TGTGCCAGCAGTGAGCCTAGCCTCTCCTACAATGAGCAGTTCTTC
CDR3aa: CASSEPSLSYNEQFF
abundance: -
d_gene: -
v_gene: TRBV25-1
j_gene: TRBJ2-1

CDR3nt: TGTGCCAGCAGTCAGGCACAGGGTACACCCCTCCACTTT
CDR3aa: CASSQAQGTPLHF
abundance: -
d_gene: -
v_gene: TRBV6-6
j_gene: TRBJ1-6

CDR3nt: TGTGCCAGCGGAGCCCTGCTTAATAATTCACCCCTCCACTTT
CDR3aa: CASGALLNNSPLHF
abundance: few
d_gene: -
v_gene: TRBV2
j_gene: TRBJ1-6

CDR3nt: TGTGCCAGCAGCTCGGGTGCCAACGGAGAGACCCAGTACTTC
CDR3aa: CASSSGANGETQYF
abundance: -
d_gene: -
v_gene: TRBV11-2
j_gene: TRBJ2-5

CDR3nt: TGTGCCAGCAGCCCGACGACAGGGTGGCGAGAGACCCAGTACTTC
CDR3aa: CASSPTTGWRETQYF
abundance: -
d_gene: TRBD1
v_gene: TRBV9
j_gene: TRBJ2-5

CDR3nt: TGTGCCAGCTCGAGCCACTACGAGCAGTACTTC
CDR3aa: CASSSHYEQYF
abundance: few
d_gene: -
v_gene: TRBV11-2
j_gene: TRBJ2-7

CDR3nt: TGTGCCAGCAGTCGGTGGACCGGGGAGCTGTTTTTT
CDR3aa: CASSRWTGELFF
abundance: few
d_gene: -
v_gene: TRBV7-2
j_gene: TRBJ2-2

CDR3nt: TGTGCCATATCCTCGGGGGGCGGGCGAGAGACCCAGTACTTC
CDR3aa: CAISSGGGRETQYF
abundance: -
d_gene: -
v_gene: TRBV15
j_gene: TRBJ2-5

CDR3nt: TGTGCCTGGAGGAAGGGTAGCGACACCGGGGAGCTGTTTTTT
CDR3aa: CAWRKGSDTGELFF
abundance: -
d_gene: -
v_gene: TRBV30
j_gene: TRBJ2-2

CDR3nt: TGTGCCAGCAGCTCCCTACCAGGTTACCAGCCCCAGCATTTT
CDR3aa: CASSSLPGYQPQHF
abundance: few
d_gene: -
v_gene: TRBV7-2
j_gene: TRBJ1-5

CDR3nt: TGTGCCAGCAGCCAAGAGTCGGTATCCTACGAGCAGTACTTC
CDR3aa: CASSQESVSYEQYF
abundance: -
d_gene: -
v_gene: TRBV2
j_gene: TRBJ2-7

CDR3nt: TGTGCCAGCAGCGTAGGAGCGAGCTCCTACAATGAGCAGTTCTTC
CDR3aa: CASSVGASSYNEQFF
abundance: -
d_gene: -
v_gene: TRBV9
j_gene: TRBJ2-1

CDR3nt: TGTGCCTGGGAGGGACTTTCCGTCGCAGATACGCAGTATTTT
CDR3aa: CAWEGLSVADTQYF
abundance: once
d_gene: -
v_gene: TRBV30
j_gene: TRBJ2-3

CDR3nt: TGTGCCAGCAGTTTAGGGTCAACTATCTATGGCTACACCTTC
CDR3aa: CASSLGSTIYGYTF
abundance: few
d_gene: -
v_gene: TRBV28
j_gene: TRBJ1-2

CDR3nt: TGTGCCAGCAGTTTTAACGGTTACGAGCAGTACTTC
CDR3aa: CASSFNGYEQYF
abundance: -
d_gene: -
v_gene: TRBV28
j_gene: TRBJ2-7

CDR3nt: TGCGCCAGCAGCTTCGGGACGCCTGATCAGCCCCAGCATTTT
CDR3aa: CASSFGTPDQPQHF
abundance: -
d_gene: -
v_gene: TRBV5-1
j_gene: TRBJ1-5

CDR3nt: TGTGCCAGTGGTACCTCCGCTTCAGGTGTCGCTTTCTTT
CDR3aa: CASGTSASGVAFF
abundance: once
d_gene: -
v_gene: TRBV19
j_gene: TRBJ1-1

CDR3nt: TGCAGCGTTCTAACAGGGCGCACTGAAGCTTTCTTT
CDR3aa: CSVLTGRTEAFF
abundance: few
d_gene: -
v_gene: TRBV29-1
j_gene: TRBJ1-1

CDR3nt: TGTGCCAGCAGCTATCGGACAGGCTATGGCTACACCTTC
CDR3aa: CASSYRTGYGYTF
abundance: few
d_gene: TRBD1
v_gene: TRBV9
j_gene: TRBJ1-2

CDR3nt: TGCGCCAGCAGCCGCCAGCCCAATCAGCCCCAGCATTTT
CDR3aa: CASSRQPNQPQHF
abundance: -
d_gene: -
v_gene: TRBV4-1
j_gene: TRBJ1-5

CDR3nt: TGTGCCTGGAGTGTAGGCCTGGGCTACACCTTC
CDR3aa: CAWSVGLGYTF
abundance: -
d_gene: -
v_gene: TRBV30
j_gene: TRBJ1-2

CDR3nt: TGTGCCACCAATCCGGGTCCTGAAGCTTTCTTT
CDR3aa: CATNPGPEAFF
abundance: -
d_gene: -
v_gene: TRBV6-5
j_gene: TRBJ1-1

CDR3nt: TGTGCCAGCACCCAAGGGCGAAACACTGAAGCTTTCTTT
CDR3aa: CASTQGRNTEAFF
abundance: -
d_gene: -
v_gene: TRBV6-6
j_gene: TRBJ1-1

CDR3nt: TGTGCCAGCAGTGGGGGGCCTCTCACAGATACGCAGTATTTT
CDR3aa: CASSGGPLTDTQYF
abundance: -
d_gene: -
v_gene: TRBV25-1
j_gene: TRBJ2-3

CDR3nt: TGCGCCAGCAGCTGGGACCCGCAAGAGACCCAGTACTTC
CDR3aa: CASSWDPQETQYF
abundance: -
d_gene: -
v_gene: TRBV5-1
j_gene: TRBJ2-5

CDR3nt: TGTGCCAGCAGCGTAGACAGAACTAATGAAAAACTGTTTTTT
CDR3aa: CASSVDRTNEKLFF
abundance: -
d_gene: -
v_gene: TRBV9
j_gene: TRBJ1-4

CDR3nt: TGTGCCAGTAGTCCCCGAGGGGGCCGAACATCATGGAAGGAGACCCAGTACTTC
CDR3aa: CASSPRGGRTSWKETQYF
abundance: -
d_gene: TRBD1
v_gene: TRBV19
j_gene: TRBJ2-5

CDR3nt: TGTGCCAGCAGCTTTGGACTAGCGGGGGGACTGTACCAAGAGACCCAGTACTTC
CDR3aa: CASSFGLAGGLYQETQYF
abundance: -
d_gene: TRBD2
v_gene: TRBV9
j_gene: TRBJ2-5